These T cell receptor beta chains were read from a single sample in a study of cytomegalovirus exposure and HLA in healthy donors. Sequencing was performed with immunoSEQ multiplex PCR; in TCRdb, only in-frame clones are kept and a portion is missing. Here the sample spans some 130,000 clones, 80% being singletons. Sequenced: PBMCs. Every receptor here comes from a young man in good health and CMV-seronegative. Each CDR3 is given with its conserved first and last residue. The D gene is left open where the match is weak. Some rows have no size entry. The others give once, few or many, or a class for an expanded clone.

clone size,D gene,V gene,J gene,CDR3 DNA,CDR3 protein
NA,NA,TRBV7-9,TRBJ1-1,TGTGCCAGCAGCTTAGTTACAGGGTTTGCTGAAGCTTTCTTT,CASSLVTGFAEAFF
NA,TRBD1,TRBV7-2,TRBJ2-3,TGTGCCAGCAGCTGGGGACAGGGGATATCAGATACGCAGTATTTT,CASSWGQGISDTQYF
once,TRBD2,TRBV9,TRBJ2-7,TGTGCCAGCAGCGACGGACTAGCGGACTCCTACGAGCAGTACTTC,CASSDGLADSYEQYF
NA,NA,TRBV21-1,TRBJ2-2,TGTGCCAGCAGCTCAGGGGGCCCGACCGGGGAGCTGTTTTTT,CASSSGGPTGELFF
NA,TRBD1,TRBV5-1,TRBJ2-2,TGCGCCAGCAGCTCGACAGGGGGCCTCACCGGGGAGCTGTTTTTT,CASSSTGGLTGELFF
NA,TRBD2,TRBV29-1,TRBJ2-7,TGCAGCGCTCAGTTGGGAGGACTAGCGGCTTCCTACGAGCAGTACTTC,CSAQLGGLAASYEQYF
NA,NA,TRBV5-1,TRBJ1-5,TGCGCCAGCAGCGAGGGGGAGGGTCAGCCCCAGCATTTT,CASSEGEGQPQHF
NA,TRBD1,TRBV15,TRBJ2-7,TGTGCCACCAGCAGGGCAGCAGGGGGCTCCTACGAGCAGTACTTC,CATSRAAGGSYEQYF
NA,NA,TRBV15,TRBJ1-1,TGTGCCACCAGCAGAGGACTGCTGAACACTGAAGCTTTCTTT,CATSRGLLNTEAFF
NA,NA,TRBV10-3,TRBJ2-1,TGTGCCATCAGTGAGTCGGAATCCAGGCACACAGTCATATTCAATGAGCAGTTCTTC,CAISESESRHTVIFNEQFF
NA,NA,TRBV28,TRBJ1-3,TGTGCCAGCAGCCCAGCAGGGGTCTCTGGAAACACCATATATTTT,CASSPAGVSGNTIYF
few,NA,TRBV13,TRBJ1-1,TGTGCCAGCCAAGTTTTGAGGGAACCCCAAGCTTTCTTT,CASQVLREPQAFF
NA,NA,TRBV5-1,TRBJ1-2,TGCGCCAGCAGCCTAACGGACAGTGGACGGGCTTATGGCTACACCTTC,CASSLTDSGRAYGYTF
NA,NA,TRBV2,TRBJ1-4,TGTGCCAGCGTCCTGGGGCTCGTGGAAAAACTGTTTTTT,CASVLGLVEKLFF
once,TRBD2,TRBV6-6,TRBJ2-7,TGTGCCAGCAGTTACTCTAGCGGGAGCTATTACGAGCAGTACTTC,CASSYSSGSYYEQYF
NA,TRBD2,TRBV30,TRBJ2-2,TGTGCCTGGAGTGTGGCATACCTTCGTCCCGGGAGGGAACCCGGGGAGCTGTTTTTT,CAWSVAYLRPGREPGELFF
NA,TRBD1,TRBV27,TRBJ2-1,TGTGCCAGCAGGGGGTGGGACAGGGGAAACTACAATGAGCAGTTCTTC,CASRGWDRGNYNEQFF
NA,NA,TRBV18,TRBJ1-5,TGTGCCAGCTCACCATTCGGGGGCAATCAGCCCCAGCATTTT,CASSPFGGNQPQHF
NA,NA,TRBV11-2,TRBJ1-1,TGTGCCAGCAGCTTAGGGGGGGGAAGGAACACTGAAGCTTTCTTT,CASSLGGGRNTEAFF
NA,TRBD1,TRBV29-1,TRBJ1-3,TGCAGCGGGGGGACAGGGGGAAACACCATATATTTT,CSGGTGGNTIYF
NA,NA,TRBV19,TRBJ1-5,TGTGCCAGTAGTATCGGTCAGCCCCAGCATTTT,CASSIGQPQHF
NA,TRBD2,TRBV27,TRBJ2-1,TGTGCCAGCACTTATAGCGGGATCACCTACAATGAGCAGTTCTTC,CASTYSGITYNEQFF
NA,TRBD1,TRBV30,TRBJ1-2,TGTGCCTGGAGGGGTTACAACCAGGGACCTCAGACAGGGGAATTGAACTATGGCTACACCTTC,CAWRGYNQGPQTGELNYGYTF
NA,TRBD1,TRBV6-5,TRBJ1-4,TGTGCCAGCAGAATCCCAGGGGGTCAGAAACTGTTTTTT,CASRIPGGQKLFF
NA,NA,TRBV19,TRBJ1-1,TGTGCCAGTAGTCCAACAGAGATGAACACTGAAGCTTTCTTT,CASSPTEMNTEAFF
NA,TRBD1,TRBV2,TRBJ1-3,TGTGCCAGCAGAGGGGACAGGGGAAACACCATATATTTT,CASRGDRGNTIYF
NA,NA,TRBV19,TRBJ1-1,TGTGCTAGTAGCACCTACCAGGCAGCGAACACTGAAGCTTTCTTT,CASSTYQAANTEAFF
NA,NA,TRBV27,TRBJ1-4,TGTGCCAGCAGTTATCAGGGGCGGTCTAATGAAAAACTGTTTTTT,CASSYQGRSNEKLFF
NA,TRBD2,TRBV4-2,TRBJ2-7,TGTGCCAGCAGCCAAATGACTAGCGGGAGCGGCGAGCAGTACTTC,CASSQMTSGSGEQYF